In this sample, the clone carrying this T cell receptor (beta chain) turned up once. These data are taken from a study of T cells in Graves' hyperthyroidism and ophthalmopathy. Each diagnosis drew on symptoms, thyroxine, TRAb, thyroid ultrasound and orbital computed tomography findings. Fresh peripheral blood, roughly 9.8 ml of it, supplied the PBMCs. RNA transcripts were the template for amplifying TCR beta CDR3 regions. A first-round RT-PCR of the TCR CDR3 used the HTBI primer set. MiXCR, applied by TCRdb to the multiplex PCR reads, yields one record per CDR3 protein. This table has about 300,000 distinct CDR3 sequences, less than 30% appearing once. The germline CDR1 and CDR2 sequences are DFQATT and SNEGSKA (reference sequence). This CDR3 has 15 amino acids. The V segment lost 2 bases and the J segment 2 bases; nucleotides outside the gene matches: 7.

Material for sequencing was blood. This receptor was identified in a middle-aged man with Graves' hyperthyroidism that later progressed to Graves' ophthalmopathy. This chain joins TRBV20-1 and TRBJ2-7; 9 nucleotides match TRBD2. The CDR3 DNA sequence: TGCAGTGCTAGATCCTTAGCGGGAGTGACCTACGAGCAGTACTTC. Translation gives CSARSLAGVTYEQYF.